These 3 T cell receptor beta chains were all obtained from the same sample, sequenced in a study of molecular identifiers for immune sequencing clone quantification. TCRdb re-derived calls from the PCR reads in MiXCR, one entry per CDR3 protein. The table lists over 600,000 distinct CDR3 sequences, about 20% of them singletons. Sequencing was carried out using naive CD8+ T cells from blood, with Jurkat cell RNA spiked in. The subset is: FACS-sorted CD8+CD4-CCR7+CD45RA+ naive T cells. These receptors all come from a human donor in good health. Some libraries in this study had Jurkat cell RNA spiked in.

This clonotype was counted many times. This chain connects TRBV15 to TRBJ2-1, with 8 bases matching TRBD1. Germline-derived CDR1 and CDR2 are LNHNV and YYDKDF (reference sequence). J was trimmed by 5 bases and V by 5 bases; bases with no gene match: 11. The CDR3 extends over 16 amino acids. The CDR3 protein is CATSRRAGGIDNEQFF. The CDR3 DNA reads as TGTGCCACCAGCCGTAGGGCAGGGGGCATTGACAATGAGCAGTTCTTC.

This clonotype was picked up many times. This sequence joins TRBV4-3 and TRBJ2-7, with 7 bases fitting TRBD2. CDR1 LGHNA and CDR2 YSLEER come from the germline V gene. The trim removed 3 bases at V and 6 bases at J, leaving 11 bases unmatched. This CDR3 has 15 amino acids. CDR3 region: CASSHRTLGRVEQYF. The CDR3 nucleotides read TGCGCCAGCAGCCACCGAACACTTGGGAGGGTCGAGCAGTACTTC.

The chain links TRBV6-6 to TRBJ2-7; D is possibly TRBD1 or TRBD2 (6 bases each). CDR3 length: 15 amino acids. Germline V CDR1 and CDR2: MNHNY, SVGAGI (reference sequence). V was shortened by 2 bases and J by 4 bases, with 15 bases between the two germline ends. The CDR3 region has the DNA TGTGCCAGCAGTTACGAGGCAGGGGACTCATACGAGCAGTACTTC. Encoded protein: CASSYEAGDSYEQYF.